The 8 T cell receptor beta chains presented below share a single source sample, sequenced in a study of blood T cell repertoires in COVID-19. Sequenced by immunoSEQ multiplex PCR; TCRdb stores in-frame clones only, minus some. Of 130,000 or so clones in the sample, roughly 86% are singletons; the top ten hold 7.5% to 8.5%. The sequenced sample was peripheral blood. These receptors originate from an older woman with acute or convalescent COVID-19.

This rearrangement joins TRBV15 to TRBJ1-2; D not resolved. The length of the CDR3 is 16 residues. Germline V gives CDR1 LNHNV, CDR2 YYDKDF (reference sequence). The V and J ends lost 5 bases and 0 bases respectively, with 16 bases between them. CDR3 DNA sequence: TGTGCCACCAGCCCGCTCGAGGAGGGAGCTAACTATGGCTACACCTTC. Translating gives CATSPLEEGANYGYTF.

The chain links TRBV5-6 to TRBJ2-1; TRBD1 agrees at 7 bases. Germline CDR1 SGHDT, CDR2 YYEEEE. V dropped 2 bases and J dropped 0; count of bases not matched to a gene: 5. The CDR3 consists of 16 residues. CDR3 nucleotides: TGTGCCAGCAGCTTCACAGGGGTGAGCTCCTACAATGAGCAGTTCTTC. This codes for CASSFTGVSSYNEQFF.

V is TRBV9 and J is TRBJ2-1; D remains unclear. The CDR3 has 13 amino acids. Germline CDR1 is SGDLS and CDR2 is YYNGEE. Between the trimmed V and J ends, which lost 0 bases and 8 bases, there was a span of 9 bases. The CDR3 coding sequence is TGTGCCAGCAGCGTAGGGCCGATGGATGAGCAGTTCTTC. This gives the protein CASSVGPMDEQFF. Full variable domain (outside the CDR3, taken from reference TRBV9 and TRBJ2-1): DSGVTQTPKHLITATGQRVTLRCSPRSGDLSVYWYQQSLDQGLQFLIQYYNGEERAKGNILERFSAQQFPDLHSELNLSSLELGDSALYFCASSVGPMDEQFFGPGTRLTVL.

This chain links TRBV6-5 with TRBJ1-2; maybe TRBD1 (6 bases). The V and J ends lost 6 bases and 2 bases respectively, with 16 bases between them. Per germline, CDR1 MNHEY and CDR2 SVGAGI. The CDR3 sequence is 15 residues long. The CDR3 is CASRMGTGYNYGYTF. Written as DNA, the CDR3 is TGTGCCAGCAGAATGGGAACAGGGTACAACTATGGCTACACCTTC.

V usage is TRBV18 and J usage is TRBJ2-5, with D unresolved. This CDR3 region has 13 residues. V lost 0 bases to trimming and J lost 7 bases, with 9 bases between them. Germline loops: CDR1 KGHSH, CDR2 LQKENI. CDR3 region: CASSPPSTGTQYF. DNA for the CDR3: TGTGCCAGCTCACCACCGTCCACTGGGACCCAGTACTTC. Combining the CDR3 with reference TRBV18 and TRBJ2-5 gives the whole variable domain NAGVMQNPRHLVRRRGQEARLRCSPMKGHSHVYWYRQLPEEGLKFMVYLQKENIIDESGMPKERFSAEFPKEGPSILRIQQVVRGDSAAYFCASSPPSTGTQYFGPGTRLLVL.

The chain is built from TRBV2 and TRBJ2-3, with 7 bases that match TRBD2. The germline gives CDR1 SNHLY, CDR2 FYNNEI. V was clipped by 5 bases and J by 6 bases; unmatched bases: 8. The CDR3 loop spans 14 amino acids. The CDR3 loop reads CASSQSGVGDTQYF. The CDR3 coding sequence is TGTGCCAGCAGTCAAAGCGGGGTCGGGGATACGCAGTATTTT.

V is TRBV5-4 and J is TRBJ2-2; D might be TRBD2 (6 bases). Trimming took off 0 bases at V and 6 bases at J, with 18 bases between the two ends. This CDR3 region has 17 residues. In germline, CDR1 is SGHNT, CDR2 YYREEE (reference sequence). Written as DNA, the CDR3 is TGTGCCAGCAGCTTGGGCCGGGGGACCAGTATTGCCGGGGAGCTGTTTTTT. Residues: CASSLGRGTSIAGELFF.

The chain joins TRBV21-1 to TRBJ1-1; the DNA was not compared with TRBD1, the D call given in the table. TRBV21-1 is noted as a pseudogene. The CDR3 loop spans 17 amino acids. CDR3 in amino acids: CASSPRQGEVRDTEAFF. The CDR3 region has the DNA TGTGCCAGCAGCCCTAGACAGGGTGAAGTGCGGGACACTGAAGCTTTCTTT.